This record looks at one T cell receptor beta chain sequence and its context. Its antigen is currently unknown. Using immunoSEQ multiplex PCR, the repertoire was profiled, and TCRdb retains in-frame clones only, with some absent. Among more than 2 million clones listed, roughly 94% were seen once. The CDR3 contains 14 residues. V shed 6 bases and J shed 1 base, with 12 bases lying between them. Germline V lookup: CDR1 MNHEY, CDR2 SMNVEV (reference sequence). This entry belongs to a study of shared clonotypes between healthy human individuals. Study findings and constraints: Clonotype sharing among the donors was expected to vary with sequencing depth.

The TCR was taken from a man aged 18 to 30 in good health. This chain joins TRBV27 and TRBJ1-1, with D perhaps TRBD1 (5 bases). The sequencing input was naive CD4+ T cells sorted from blood. The sample's subset: CD45RA+ positively selected. CDR3 DNA: TGTGCCAGCAGATCGACAGCGAAGAACACTGAAGCTTTCTTT. Translating gives CASRSTAKNTEAFF.